The clone carrying this T cell receptor beta chain has a handful of counts. Antigen unknown. Both 60 Vbeta primers and 13 Jbeta primers went into the PCR. Sequencing used immunoSEQ multiplex PCR; TCRdb keeps in-frame clones, though not all of them. Of under 200,000 clones listed, approximately 80% are singletons. These data belong to a study of cytomegalovirus exposure and HLA in healthy donors. General study results and limits: In a later analysis, HLA-associated beta chains showed higher expansion and lower generation probabilities than comparable chains. Accounts indicate the classifier identified cytomegalovirus status with strong specificity and sensitivity. Cytomegalovirus association was assigned to some 160 TCR beta chains.

CDR1 is MNHEY, CDR2 SVGAGI, per germline. The CDR3 is made up of 12 amino acids. V gave up 5 bases and J gave up 11 bases; unmatched junction bases: 5. This chain joins TRBV6-5 and TRBJ1-5; 8 bases align to TRBD1. The specimen sequenced was PBMCs. This TCR was recovered from a woman between 35 and 50 years old in good health and CMV-seropositive. The CDR3 coding sequence is TGTGCCAGCAGTCAGGGGGCTCGGTCCCAGCATTTT. Translating it yields CASSQGARSQHF.